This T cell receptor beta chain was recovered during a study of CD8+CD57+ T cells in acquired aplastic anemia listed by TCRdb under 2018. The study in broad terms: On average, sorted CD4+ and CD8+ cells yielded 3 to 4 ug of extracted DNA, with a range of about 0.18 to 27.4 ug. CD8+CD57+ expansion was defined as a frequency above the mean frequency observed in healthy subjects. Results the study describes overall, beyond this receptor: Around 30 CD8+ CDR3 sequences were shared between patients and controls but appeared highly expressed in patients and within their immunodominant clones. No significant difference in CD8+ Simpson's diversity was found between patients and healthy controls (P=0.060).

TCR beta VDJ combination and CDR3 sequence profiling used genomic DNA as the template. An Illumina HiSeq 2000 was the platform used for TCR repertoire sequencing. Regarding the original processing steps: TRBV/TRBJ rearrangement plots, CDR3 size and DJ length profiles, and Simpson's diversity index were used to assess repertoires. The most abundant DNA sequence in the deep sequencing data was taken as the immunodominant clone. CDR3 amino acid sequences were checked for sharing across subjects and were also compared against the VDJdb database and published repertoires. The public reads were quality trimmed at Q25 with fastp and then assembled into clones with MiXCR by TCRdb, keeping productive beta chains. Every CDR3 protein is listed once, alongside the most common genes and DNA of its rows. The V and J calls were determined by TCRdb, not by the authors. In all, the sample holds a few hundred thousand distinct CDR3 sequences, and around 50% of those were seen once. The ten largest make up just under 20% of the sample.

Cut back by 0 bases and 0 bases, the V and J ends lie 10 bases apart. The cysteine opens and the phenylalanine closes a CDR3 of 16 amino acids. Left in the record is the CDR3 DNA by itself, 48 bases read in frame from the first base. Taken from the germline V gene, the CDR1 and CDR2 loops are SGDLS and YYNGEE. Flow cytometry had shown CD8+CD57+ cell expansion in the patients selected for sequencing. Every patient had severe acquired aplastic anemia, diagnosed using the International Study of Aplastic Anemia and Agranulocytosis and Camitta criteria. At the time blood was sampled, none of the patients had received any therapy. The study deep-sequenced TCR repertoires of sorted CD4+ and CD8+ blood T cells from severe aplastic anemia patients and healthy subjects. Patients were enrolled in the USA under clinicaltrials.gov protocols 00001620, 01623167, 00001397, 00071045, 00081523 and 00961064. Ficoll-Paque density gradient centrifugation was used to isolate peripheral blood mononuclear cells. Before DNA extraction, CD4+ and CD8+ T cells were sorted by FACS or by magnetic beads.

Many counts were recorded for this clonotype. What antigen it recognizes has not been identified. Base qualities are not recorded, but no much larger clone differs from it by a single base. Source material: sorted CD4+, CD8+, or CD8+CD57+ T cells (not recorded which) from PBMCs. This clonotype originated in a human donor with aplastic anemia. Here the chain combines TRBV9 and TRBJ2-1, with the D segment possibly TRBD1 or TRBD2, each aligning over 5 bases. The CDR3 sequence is CASSVEGSNSYNEQFF. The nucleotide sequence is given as TGTGCCAGCAGCGTAGAGGGGAGCAACTCCTACAATGAGCAGTTCTTC.